A single sample gave rise to the 24 T cell receptor beta chains below, sequenced in a study of blood T cell repertoires in COVID-19 (dated by TCRdb to about 2020). Library generation was performed with the immunoSEQ multiplex PCR assay. What TCRdb holds here is the immuneACCESS table cut down to in-frame rearrangements. Part of the clones is not present; checked against another copy, under half of the missing clones reflect an unresolved V gene, and the others are unexplained. Across this sample there are fewer than 200,000 clones, with roughly four fifths seen only once. The ten largest clones take up roughly 7.5% of the sample. Input material: peripheral blood. The receptors shown here come from a man aged 35 to 55 who had recovered from COVID-19.

The chain employs TRBV7-9 and TRBJ1-3; D not resolved. Germline assignment: CDR1 SEHNR and CDR2 FQNEAQ (reference sequence). Trimming took 3 bases from V and 1 from J, leaving 4 bases between them. This CDR3 has 13 amino acids. DNA of the CDR3: TGTGCCAGCAGCTTCGGGTCTGGAAACACCATATATTTT. Translation gives CASSFGSGNTIYF.

This chain joins TRBV5-4 and TRBJ1-1; 7 bases are shared with TRBD1. Germline loops: CDR1 SGHNT, CDR2 YYREEE (reference sequence). The trim removed 4 bases at V and 0 bases at J, leaving 3 bases unmatched. The CDR3 is 14 amino acids. CDR3: CASSHRGLNTEAFF. In nucleotides, the CDR3 is TGTGCCAGCAGCCACAGGGGTTTGAACACTGAAGCTTTCTTT. The full variable domain, rest sourced from reference TRBV5-4 and TRBJ1-1, is ETGVTQSPTHLIKTRGQQVTLRCSSQSGHNTVSWYQQALGQGPQFIFQYYREEENGRGNFPPRFSGLQFPNYSSELNVNALELDDSALYLCASSHRGLNTEAFFGQGTRLTVV.

The J gene is TRBJ2-5, the V gene TRBV6-1, with D possibly TRBD2 on 6 matching bases. Germline CDR1 reads MNHNS; CDR2 reads SASEGT. The CDR3 is 15 residues long. Trimming removed 2 bases at V and 5 bases at J, with 15 bases between. The DNA of the CDR3 is TGTGCCAGCAGTGAATCCCTCGGGGAGGTCGAGACCCAGTACTTC. As protein: CASSESLGEVETQYF.

The V call is TRBV7-6, the J call TRBJ2-7; D is perhaps TRBD1 (5 bases). This CDR3 is built from 13 residues. From germline, CDR1 is SGHVS and CDR2 FNYEAQ. V shed 2 bases and J shed 6 bases, with 11 bases lying between them. DNA of the CDR3: TGTGCCAGCAGCTTAACCCCTAGGGGCGAGCAGTACTTC. Translation gives CASSLTPRGEQYF.

The chain links TRBV9 to TRBJ1-2; 8 positions match TRBD1. The CDR3 sequence is 17 residues long. The germline gives CDR1 SGDLS, CDR2 YYNGEE. Unmatched junction bases numbered 15, after V lost 3 bases and J lost 5 bases. In DNA form, the CDR3 reads TGTGCCAGCAGCGGACAGACACAGGGGGATGAAGGGTATGGCTACACCTTC. Protein sequence: CASSGQTQGDEGYGYTF.

This chain connects TRBV13 to TRBJ2-2; 13 bases fit TRBD2. The CDR3 sequence is 20 residues long. Germline CDR1 is PRHDT and CDR2 is FYEKMQ (reference sequence). Trimming took 4 bases from V and 0 from J; bases not matched to a gene: 11. The CDR3 coding sequence is TGTGCCAGCAGCTCCCTCCCCGGACTAGCGGGGGCCACGAACACCGGGGAGCTGTTTTTT. The encoded protein is CASSSLPGLAGATNTGELFF.

This chain links TRBV24-1 with TRBJ2-3; weak D call: TRBD2 (5 bases). This CDR3 has 13 amino acids. Trimming removed 9 bases at V and 0 bases at J, with 9 bases between. Germline CDR1 is KGHDR and CDR2 is SFDVKD. CDR3 protein: CATRDTSTDTQYF. DNA of the CDR3: TGTGCCACCCGGGATACTAGCACAGATACGCAGTATTTT.

This clone was counted at least ten times. This chain links TRBV7-6 with TRBJ1-2; a weak D match, TRBD1 (5 bases). The CDR3 totals 13 residues. Trimming pared 0 bases from V and 8 bases from J, leaving 10 bases between. The germline gives CDR1 SGHVS, CDR2 FNYEAQ. The CDR3 loop reads CASSLAGGGGYTF. The DNA of the CDR3 is TGTGCCAGCAGCTTAGCGGGGGGAGGAGGCTACACCTTC. Full variable domain (missing parts from reference TRBV7-6 and TRBJ1-2): GAGVSQSPRYKVTKRGQDVALRCDPISGHVSLYWYRQALGQGPEFLTYFNYEAQQDKSGLPNDRFSAERPEGSISTLTIQRTEQRDSAMYRCASSLAGGGGYTFGSGTRLTVV.

This chain uses TRBV5-6 with TRBJ2-1, with D possibly being TRBD1 (6 bases). The CDR3 has 13 residues. With 2 bases removed from V and 7 bases from J, the gap between germline ends came to 10 bases. Per germline, CDR1 SGHDT and CDR2 YYEEEE. CDR3 protein: CASSLGQWNEQFF. The CDR3 coding sequence is TGTGCCAGCAGCTTAGGACAGTGGAATGAGCAGTTCTTC.

CDR3 in DNA: TGCGCCAGCAGCTCAGGAGGCACCGGGGAGCTGTTTTTT. This translates into CASSSGGTGELFF. V and J are TRBV5-1 and TRBJ2-2; tentatively, D is TRBD2 (5 bases). The CDR3 consists of 13 residues. Germline CDR1 SGHRS, CDR2 YFSETQ. Between the trimmed V and J ends, which lost 3 bases and 4 bases, there was a span of 7 bases.

The genes are TRBV4-2 and TRBJ1-1, with TRBD1 as a possible D gene (6 bases). There are 13 residues in the CDR3. Germline V lookup: CDR1 LGHNA, CDR2 YNFKEQ. V was pared by 4 bases and J by 6 bases, with 12 bases between. The CDR3 DNA sequence: TGTGCCAGCAGCCGACCCGACAGGCCTGAAGCTTTCTTT. As protein: CASSRPDRPEAFF.

A few counts support this clone. V and J are TRBV2 and TRBJ2-1; 13 bases match TRBD2. The J segment lost 15 bases and the V segment lost 7 bases, leaving 15 bases of the junction unmatched. The germline V gene encodes CDR1 SNHLY and CDR2 FYNNEI. The CDR3 spans 15 residues. DNA of the CDR3: TGTGCCAGCATGGTTCGGACTAGCGGGAGCCCCGAGGCGTTCTTC. Translated: CASMVRTSGSPEAFF.

The J gene is TRBJ1-4, the V gene TRBV10-2; weak D call: TRBD1 (6 bases). CDR1 is WSHSY and CDR2 is SAAADI in the germline V gene. This CDR3 is 19 amino acids long. V lost 2 bases and J lost 3, with 22 bases in between. CDR3 amino acids: CASSERAGGYPSANEKLFF. CDR3 coding DNA: TGCGCCAGCAGTGAGAGGGCGGGGGGCTACCCCTCGGCTAATGAAAAACTGTTTTTT.

In its sample, this clone was seen a few times. The chain is built from TRBV27 and TRBJ1-2; 9 nucleotides align to TRBD1. The CDR3 totals 14 residues. Trimming at V came to 4 bases and at J to 7 bases, leaving 7 bases not matched to a gene. Per the germline V gene, CDR1 is MNHEY and CDR2 is SMNVEV (reference sequence). The CDR3 here is CASSWGQGSAGYTF. The CDR3 bases are TGTGCCAGCAGTTGGGGACAGGGATCGGCTGGCTACACCTTC.

This sequence joins TRBV28 and TRBJ1-2; 9 nucleotides match TRBD1. The germline V gene encodes CDR1 MDHEN and CDR2 SYDVKM. The CDR3 is 16 amino acids. V shed 5 bases and J 4 bases; nucleotides not matched to a gene: 11. CDR3 sequence reads: CASSGRTGAGGYGYTF. In DNA form, the CDR3 reads TGTGCCAGCAGTGGAAGGACAGGGGCGGGGGGCTATGGCTACACCTTC.

The rearrangement uses TRBV24-1 and TRBJ2-7; 9 nucleotides line up with TRBD1. This CDR3 contains 14 residues. Per the germline V gene, CDR1 is KGHDR and CDR2 is SFDVKD. Trimming removed 6 bases from V and 3 bases from J; junction bases left unmatched: 5. The CDR3 DNA follows: TGTGCCACCAGTTCGGGACAGGGAAGCTACGAGCAGTACTTC. Translation gives CATSSGQGSYEQYF.

The rearrangement joins TRBV5-1 to TRBJ1-5; D possibly corresponds to TRBD1 (6 bases). The V and J ends lost 1 base and 8 bases respectively, with 13 bases between them. This CDR3 has 14 residues. Germline V lookup: CDR1 SGHRS, CDR2 YFSETQ. CDR3 DNA sequence: TGCGCCAGCAGCTTGACTGGGGGCGCGGAGCCCCAGCATTTT. Its protein product is CASSLTGGAEPQHF.

This clone showed up many times. This rearrangement joins TRBV2 to TRBJ1-1; D may be TRBD1 (5 bases). V lost 3 bases to trimming and J lost 3 bases, with 8 bases between them. Germline CDR1 reads SNHLY; CDR2 reads FYNNEI. The length of the CDR3 is 13 residues. CDR3 residues: CASSDRGYTEAFF. The CDR3 DNA reads as TGTGCCAGCAGTGACCGGGGGTACACTGAAGCTTTCTTT.

This clone showed up just once. The rearrangement uses TRBV2 and TRBJ2-7, with 7 bases fitting TRBD1. Germline trimming cut 6 bases from V and 0 bases from J; bases unmatched to any gene: 5. Germline CDR1 SNHLY, CDR2 FYNNEI. This CDR3 contains 14 residues. The CDR3 DNA reads as TGTGCCAGCAGAGAGACAGGGAGCTCCTACGAGCAGTACTTC. This codes for CASRETGSSYEQYF. The full variable domain, rest sourced from reference TRBV2 and TRBJ2-7, is EPEVTQTPSHQVTQMGQEVILRCVPISNHLYFYWYRQILGQKVEFLVSFYNNEISEKSEIFDDQFSVERPDGSNFTLKIRSTKLEDSAMYFCASRETGSSYEQYFGPGTRLTVT.

Details on this clone: The sample holds other DNA sequences that translate to the same CDR3. The chain recombines TRBV30 with TRBJ1-5; no firm D call. CDR1 is GTSNPN, CDR2 SVGIG, per germline (reference sequence). This CDR3 has 14 residues. With 0 bases removed from V and 2 bases from J, the gap between germline ends came to 8 bases. The CDR3 reads CAWSVGRGNQPQHF. The DNA of the CDR3 is TGTGCCTGGAGTGTTGGCCGGGGCAATCAGCCCCAGCATTTT.

This chain connects TRBV19 to TRBJ1-1, with no clear D. CDR3 length: 15 residues. The germline V gene encodes CDR1 LNHDA and CDR2 SQIVND (reference sequence). V was cut by 3 bases and J by 3 bases, with 14 bases left in between. CDR3 nucleotide sequence: TGTGCCAGTAGTATGTCGCGGGAGGACGACACTGAAGCTTTCTTT. Translating it yields CASSMSREDDTEAFF. The entire variable domain, with the rest obtained from reference TRBV19 and TRBJ1-1, is as follows: DGGITQSPKYLFRKEGQNVTLSCEQNLNHDAMYWYRQDPGQGLRLIYYSQIVNDFQKGDIAEGYSVSREKKESFPLTVTSAQKNPTAFYLCASSMSREDDTEAFFGQGTRLTVV.

For this clone: One end of the junction fails to match germline, which may point to a read error. The CDR3, as DNA: TGTGCCAGCAGCACACAGTACAGTGAGCAGTTCTTC. It yields the protein CASSTQYSEQFF. V usage is TRBV13 and J usage is TRBJ2-1; no definite D call. CDR1 is PRHDT and CDR2 is FYEKMQ in the germline V gene (reference sequence). The CDR3 contains 12 residues.

The genes are TRBV15 and TRBJ2-7; 10 positions agree with TRBD2. Germline CDR1 is LNHNV and CDR2 is YYDKDF (reference sequence). V dropped 2 bases and J dropped 5; count of bases not matched to a gene: 6. The CDR3 contains 15 residues. CDR3 in amino acids: CATSRITSGKDEQYF. The CDR3 nucleotides are TGTGCCACCAGCAGAATTACTAGCGGGAAGGACGAGCAGTACTTC. The full variable domain, in which reference TRBV15 and TRBJ2-7 provide the parts outside the CDR3, is DAMVIQNPRYQVTQFGKPVTLSCSQTLNHNVMYWYQQKSSQAPKLLFHYYDKDFNNEADTPDNFQSRRPNTSFCFLDIRSPGLGDTAMYLCATSRITSGKDEQYFGPGTRLTVT.

The genes are TRBV7-2 and TRBJ2-7; 9 bases agree with TRBD2. The trim removed 5 bases at V and 7 bases at J, leaving 15 bases unmatched. The CDR3 covers 16 residues. Germline V gives CDR1 SGHTA, CDR2 FQGNSA. In DNA form, the CDR3 reads TGTGCCAGCAGCCCAGGTGGGACTAGCTTTGGGCGGGAGCAGTACTTC. Its translation is CASSPGGTSFGREQYF.